A selection of T cell receptor beta chains follows, all from one sample in a study of metastatic and nonmetastatic thyroid tumors. Via MiXCR, TCRdb re-called the PCR reads. Here the sample spans roughly 30,000 clones, around 15% being singletons. The sample was blood. These receptors all come from a female donor with papillary thyroid cancer or a benign thyroid nodule (not recorded which). Some clones in this sample may be carry-over from other donors' samples. The CDR3 runs from the conserved cysteine through the conserved F or W. A D gene is named only where the DNA matches it firmly. Part of the rows lack a size; the others show once, few, many or a class for expanded clones.

clone_size,v_call,cdr3_length,d_call,j_call,cdr3_aa,cdr3_nt
many,TRBV11-2,15,TRBD2,TRBJ2-1,CASSSTTSGGAGQFF,TGTGCCAGCAGCTCCACTACTAGCGGGGGGGCCGGGCAGTTCTTC
.,TRBV5-1,15,.,TRBJ1-6,CASSRARGGNSPLHF,TGCGCCAGCAGCCGGGCGAGGGGAGGGAATTCACCCCTCCACTTT
.,TRBV12-5,12,TRBD1,TRBJ2-4,CASETGVNEQSF,TGTGCTAGTGAAACAGGGGTCAATGAGCAGTCCTTC
medium-sized,TRBV27,15,.,TRBJ1-2,CASSPRTVTPYGYTF,TGTGCCAGCAGTCCTAGGACAGTCACCCCCTATGGCTACACCTTC
many,TRBV29-1,14,.,TRBJ2-2,CSVVVQEGTGELFF,TGCAGCGTTGTAGTCCAGGAAGGCACCGGGGAGCTGTTTTTT
.,TRBV15,16,TRBD1,TRBJ2-7,CATSRDRQGRGYKHYF,TGTGCCACCAGCAGAGACCGACAGGGAAGAGGATACAAGCATTACTTC
few,TRBV28,14,TRBD1,TRBJ2-1,CASEGTGTLNEQFF,TGTGCCAGCGAGGGGACAGGGACCCTAAATGAGCAGTTCTTC
few,TRBV28,14,TRBD1,TRBJ1-3,CASSSLQGANTIYF,TGTGCCAGCAGTTCTCTACAGGGGGCGAACACCATATATTTT
many,TRBV18,13,.,TRBJ1-5,CASSSTENQPQHF,TGTGCCAGCTCAAGCACAGAAAATCAGCCCCAGCATTTT
medium-sized,TRBV7-2,12,.,TRBJ1-2,CASSFQGYGYTF,TGTGCCAGCAGCTTCCAGGGCTATGGCTACACCTTC
many,TRBV7-3,15,TRBD2,TRBJ2-3,CASSDQSGSADTQYF,TGTGCCAGCAGCGACCAAAGCGGGAGCGCAGATACGCAGTATTTT
.,TRBV6-1,15,.,TRBJ2-2,CASRTLGGETGELFF,TGTGCCAGCAGAACCCTCGGGGGCGAGACCGGGGAGCTGTTTTTT
many,TRBV27,17,.,TRBJ1-3,CASSFHTTGLSGNTIYF,TGTGCCAGCAGTTTCCATACCACCGGCCTCTCTGGAAACACCATATATTTT
few,TRBV6-1,15,.,TRBJ2-2,CASRLELSNTGELFF,TGTGCCAGCAGACTAGAATTATCGAACACCGGGGAGCTGTTTTTT
many,TRBV12-3/TRBV12-4,17,TRBD1,TRBJ2-6,CASSSTGDEAGANVLTF,TGTGCCAGCAGTTCGACAGGGGATGAGGCTGGGGCCAACGTCCTGACTTTC
few,TRBV6-4,9,.,TRBJ1-6,CASSVTLYF,TGTGCCAGCAGTGTTACCCTCTACTTT
few,TRBV19,11,.,TRBJ2-1,CASRNYNEQFF,TGTGCCAGTAGGAACTACAATGAGCAGTTCTTC
many,TRBV9,15,.,TRBJ2-1,CASSLGSVTYNEQFF,TGTGCCAGCAGCTTGGGCAGCGTCACCTACAATGAGCAGTTCTTC
.,TRBV3-1,12,.,TRBJ2-1,CASSQERRVQFF,TGTGCCAGCAGCCAAGAGAGGAGAGTCCAGTTCTTC
few,TRBV28,15,.,TRBJ2-2,CASTAHVGETGELFF,TGTGCCAGCACTGCTCACGTGGGAGAAACCGGGGAGCTGTTTTTT
many,TRBV20-1,14,.,TRBJ2-5,CSAREYSGVETQYF,TGCAGTGCTAGAGAGTACTCCGGAGTCGAGACCCAGTACTTC
many,TRBV11-3,16,TRBD1,TRBJ2-7,CASSSSTGVGSYEQYF,TGTGCCAGCAGCTCTTCGACAGGGGTAGGGTCTTACGAGCAGTACTTC
.,TRBV20-1,13,.,TRBJ2-3,CSAPNGPYRTQYF,TGCAGTGCCCCAAATGGACCTTACCGTACGCAGTATTTT
many,TRBV6-1,14,.,TRBJ1-1,CASRITQENTEAFF,TGTGCCAGCAGGATTACACAGGAGAACACTGAAGCTTTCTTT
many,TRBV4-1,14,TRBD1,TRBJ1-2,CASSQQQGNYGYTF,TGCGCCAGCAGCCAGCAACAGGGGAACTATGGCTACACCTTC
few,TRBV19,14,.,TRBJ2-3,CASTASVAPDTQYF,TGTGCCAGTACTGCCTCGGTAGCTCCAGATACGCAGTATTTT
many,TRBV14,13,TRBD1,TRBJ2-3,CASSLTGPDTQYF,TGTGCCAGCAGCCTGACAGGGCCAGATACGCAGTATTTT
few,TRBV24-1,14,.,TRBJ2-2,CATSDLLATGELFF,TGTGCCACCAGTGATTTGTTGGCTACCGGGGAGCTGTTTTTT
.,TRBV11-2,16,TRBD2,TRBJ2-3,CASSLVLGGGTDTQYF,TGTGCCAGCAGCTTAGTCCTGGGAGGGGGCACAGATACGCAGTATTTT